In this sample, the clone carrying this T cell receptor beta chain turned up a few times. As yet, its antigen is unknown. The data stem from a study of T-cell reconstitution after alpha-beta-depleted transplantation in children. Study-level points and caveats: The main origin of T-cell counts and diversity one year after transplant was newly produced T cells. Reportedly, only several hundred clones from non-depleted graft cells drove alpha-beta T-cell counts at about two months.

Library preparation (for TCRbeta) was performed with unique molecular identifiers. TCRdb fed the PCR reads into MiXCR, producing one record per CDR3 protein. The table has about 100,000 distinct CDR3 sequences, 7.5% to 9.5% seen once. Sequencing used PBMCs, obtained before TCRalphabeta/CD19-depleted stem cell transplant. This sequence originates from a boy between 2 and 15 years old with acute lymphoblastic leukemia, due to receive a stem cell transplant.

The CDR3 coding sequence is TGTGCCAGCAGCCGCGACCGTAGCGGATACTACGAGCAGTACTTC. Translating it yields CASSRDRSGYYEQYF. The chain uses TRBV3-1 and TRBJ2-7; maybe TRBD2 (6 bases). The V end was cut by 4 bases, the J end by 3 bases, with 16 bases between. This CDR3 spans 15 amino acids. CDR1 LGHDT and CDR2 YNNKEL come from the germline V gene (reference sequence).